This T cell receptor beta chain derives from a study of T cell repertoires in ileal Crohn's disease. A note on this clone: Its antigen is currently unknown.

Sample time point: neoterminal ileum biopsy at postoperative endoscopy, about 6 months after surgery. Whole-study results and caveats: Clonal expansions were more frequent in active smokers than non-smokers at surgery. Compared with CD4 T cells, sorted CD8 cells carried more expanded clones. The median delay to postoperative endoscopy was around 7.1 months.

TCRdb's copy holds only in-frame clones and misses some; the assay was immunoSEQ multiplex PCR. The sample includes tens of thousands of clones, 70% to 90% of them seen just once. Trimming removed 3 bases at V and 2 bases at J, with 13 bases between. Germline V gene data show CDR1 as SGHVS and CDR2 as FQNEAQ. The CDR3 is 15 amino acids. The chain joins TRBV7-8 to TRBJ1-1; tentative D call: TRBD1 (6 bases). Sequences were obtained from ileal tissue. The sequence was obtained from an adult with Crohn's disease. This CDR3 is CASSLVGTLNTEAFF. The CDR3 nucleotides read TGTGCCAGCAGCTTGGTGGGGACACTTAACACTGAAGCTTTCTTT.